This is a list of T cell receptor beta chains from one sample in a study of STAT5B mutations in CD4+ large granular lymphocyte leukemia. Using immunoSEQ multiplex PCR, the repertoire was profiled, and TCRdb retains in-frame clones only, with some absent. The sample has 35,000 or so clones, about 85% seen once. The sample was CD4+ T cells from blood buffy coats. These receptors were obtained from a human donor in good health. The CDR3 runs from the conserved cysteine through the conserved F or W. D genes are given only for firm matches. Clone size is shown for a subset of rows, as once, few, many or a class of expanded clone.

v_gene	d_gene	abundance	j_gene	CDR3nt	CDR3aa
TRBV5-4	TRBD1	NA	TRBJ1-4	TGTGCCAGCAGCTCCACCTCCGGGACAGGTGGTGAAAAACTGTTTTTT	CASSSTSGTGGEKLFF
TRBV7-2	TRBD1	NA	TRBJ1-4	TGTGCCAGCTCCCTGGACAGGGGAGGTGAAAAACTGTTTTTT	CASSLDRGGEKLFF
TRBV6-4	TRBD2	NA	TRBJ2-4	TGTGCCAGCAACCCGACTAGCGGGAGGTTAAACATTCAGTACTTC	CASNPTSGRLNIQYF
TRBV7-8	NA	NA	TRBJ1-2	TGTGCCAGCAGCTTAGAGTGGCAGGCCCAAGCTAACTATGGCTACACCTTC	CASSLEWQAQANYGYTF
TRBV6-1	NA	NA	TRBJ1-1	TGTGCCAGCAGTGCCCGGACGGGGGTGAACACTGAAGCTTTCTTT	CASSARTGVNTEAFF
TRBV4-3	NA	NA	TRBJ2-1	TGCGCCAGCAGCCAAGTTAGGGGGGCGGTGGGCAATGAGCAGTTCTTC	CASSQVRGAVGNEQFF
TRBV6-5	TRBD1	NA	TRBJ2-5	TGTGCCAGCAGTAAAGGGACAGGGGATCAAGAGACCCAGTACTTC	CASSKGTGDQETQYF
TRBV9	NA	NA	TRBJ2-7	TGTGCCAGCAGCGTAGAGACGGGAGAGCAGTACTTC	CASSVETGEQYF
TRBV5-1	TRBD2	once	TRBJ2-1	TGCGCCAGCAGCTCGGGACTAGCGAACTACAATGAGCAGTTCTTC	CASSSGLANYNEQFF
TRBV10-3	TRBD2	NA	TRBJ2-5	TGTGCCATCATGGGGACTAGCGGCGAGACCCAGTACTTC	CAIMGTSGETQYF
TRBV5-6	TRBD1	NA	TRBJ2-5	TGTGCCAGCAGCCTGGTGGGACAGGGGTTGAGGGAGACCCAGTACTTC	CASSLVGQGLRETQYF
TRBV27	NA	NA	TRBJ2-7	TGTGCCAGCAGGATGTTAGGGACACCTTCCTACGAGCAGTACTTC	CASRMLGTPSYEQYF
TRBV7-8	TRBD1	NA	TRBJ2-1	TGTGCCAGCAGTTTCAGGGGGACATCCTACAATGAGCAGTTCTTC	CASSFRGTSYNEQFF
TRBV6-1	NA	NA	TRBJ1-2	TGTGCCAGCACTAGGACGGTTAACTATGGCTACACCTTC	CASTRTVNYGYTF
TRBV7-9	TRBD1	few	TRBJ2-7	TGTGCCAGCAGCACTGGACAGGTAGCCTACGAGCAGTACTTC	CASSTGQVAYEQYF
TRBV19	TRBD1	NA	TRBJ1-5	TGTGCCAGTAGCCGACAGGGCGGCAATCAGCCCCAGCATTTT	CASSRQGGNQPQHF
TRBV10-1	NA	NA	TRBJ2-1	TGCGCCAGCGGGACAAGCGGGCCGTACAATGAGCAGTTCTTC	CASGTSGPYNEQFF
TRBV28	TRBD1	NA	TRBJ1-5	TGTGCCAGCAGCTACGAACCGGGACAGGGGACCAATCAGCCCCAGCATTTT	CASSYEPGQGTNQPQHF
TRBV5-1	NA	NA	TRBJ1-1	TGCGCCAGCAGCTTGGGCGGGGGAACGACTGAAGCTTTCTTT	CASSLGGGTTEAFF
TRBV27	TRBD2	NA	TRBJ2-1	TGTGCCAGCAGTTTATCGGCTAGCGGGTCGGGGAATGAGCAGTTCTTC	CASSLSASGSGNEQFF
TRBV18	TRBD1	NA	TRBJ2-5	TGTGCCAGCTCACCATGGTCACAGGGGAGAGAGACCCAGTACTTC	CASSPWSQGRETQYF
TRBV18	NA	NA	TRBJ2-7	TGTGCCAGCTCACCGGGAGGCGGAGTCCCCTACGAGCAGTACTTC	CASSPGGGVPYEQYF
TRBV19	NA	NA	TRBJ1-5	TGTGCCAGTCATCCGGGGACATCTAGCAATCAGCCCCAGCATTTT	CASHPGTSSNQPQHF
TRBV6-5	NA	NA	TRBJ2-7	TGTGCCAGCAGTTACTCGACAGCGTCCTACGAGCAGTACTTC	CASSYSTASYEQYF
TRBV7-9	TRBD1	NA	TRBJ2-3	TGTGCCAGCAGCCCTAGAAGGGGGCCTATCCGACCTCTAGATACGCAGTATTTT	CASSPRRGPIRPLDTQYF
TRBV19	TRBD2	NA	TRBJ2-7	TGTGCCAGTAGTGGGGGACTAGCGGTTACCTACGAGCAGTACTTC	CASSGGLAVTYEQYF
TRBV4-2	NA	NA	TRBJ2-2	TGTGCCAGCAGCCCAGGTGGGCTGGCGAACACCGGGGAGCTGTTTTTT	CASSPGGLANTGELFF
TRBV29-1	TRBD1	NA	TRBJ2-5	TGCAGCGTTGAACTCCGGGACAGGCAAGAGACCCAGTACTTC	CSVELRDRQETQYF
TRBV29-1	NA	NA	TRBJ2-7	TGCAGCGTGGTGGGACCGCACGAAGGTTCCTACGAGCAGTACTTC	CSVVGPHEGSYEQYF
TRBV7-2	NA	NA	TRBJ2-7	TGTGCCAGCAGCTTAGGACCCCTCCAAACCTCCTACGAGCAGTACTTC	CASSLGPLQTSYEQYF
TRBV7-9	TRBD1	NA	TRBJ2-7	TGTGCCAGCAGCTGGATGGGGACAGGGGGCTTTTACGAGCAGTACTTC	CASSWMGTGGFYEQYF
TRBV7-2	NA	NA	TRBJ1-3	TGTGCCAGCAGTTCCGGCTCTGGAAACACCATATATTTT	CASSSGSGNTIYF
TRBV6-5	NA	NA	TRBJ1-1	TGTGCCAGCAGTTACTCGAGAGGGAGTTACACTGAAGCTTTCTTT	CASSYSRGSYTEAFF
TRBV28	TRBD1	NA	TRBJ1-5	TGTGCCAGCAGTTTCGCCCGTGGGACAGGTATAGGTAATCAGCCCCAGCATTTT	CASSFARGTGIGNQPQHF
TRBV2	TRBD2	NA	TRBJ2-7	TGTGCCAGCTACAGGACATCCAGGGCACTAGCGGAAGCAGCCTACGAGCAGTACTTC	CASYRTSRALAEAAYEQYF